This TCR beta chain was identified during a study of T cell repertoires in aging, cancer and after chemotherapy. Study-level findings and limits: Untreated cancer patients had significantly lower blood TCR diversity than age-matched healthy donors. Healthy donors lost TCR diversity with age mainly through richness, cancer patients through richness and evenness.

There are a few counts of this clonotype. Its target is unknown. The template was genomic DNA from peripheral blood, not RNA. Rearranged V-D-J TRB sequences were amplified with a mixed TRB-A/B primer pool. TCRdb called the multiplex PCR reads again in MiXCR, with one record for every CDR3 protein. The table records about 1,900 distinct CDR3 sequences, around three fifths of them present only once. V shed 5 bases, J shed 0 bases, and the junction held 14 bases outside the gene matches. The CDR3 spans 18 residues. Sequencing was done on a sample of blood. The V call is TRBV12-3 or TRBV12-4, the J call TRBJ2-3, with TRBD2 matching over 7 bases. This clonotype was sampled from a human donor with a solid tumor. Here the CDR3 DNA reads TGTGCCAGCAGTCGTCTCAGCGGGATGGGGTCTAGCACAGATACGCAGTATTTT. Its protein product is CASSRLSGMGSSTDTQYF.